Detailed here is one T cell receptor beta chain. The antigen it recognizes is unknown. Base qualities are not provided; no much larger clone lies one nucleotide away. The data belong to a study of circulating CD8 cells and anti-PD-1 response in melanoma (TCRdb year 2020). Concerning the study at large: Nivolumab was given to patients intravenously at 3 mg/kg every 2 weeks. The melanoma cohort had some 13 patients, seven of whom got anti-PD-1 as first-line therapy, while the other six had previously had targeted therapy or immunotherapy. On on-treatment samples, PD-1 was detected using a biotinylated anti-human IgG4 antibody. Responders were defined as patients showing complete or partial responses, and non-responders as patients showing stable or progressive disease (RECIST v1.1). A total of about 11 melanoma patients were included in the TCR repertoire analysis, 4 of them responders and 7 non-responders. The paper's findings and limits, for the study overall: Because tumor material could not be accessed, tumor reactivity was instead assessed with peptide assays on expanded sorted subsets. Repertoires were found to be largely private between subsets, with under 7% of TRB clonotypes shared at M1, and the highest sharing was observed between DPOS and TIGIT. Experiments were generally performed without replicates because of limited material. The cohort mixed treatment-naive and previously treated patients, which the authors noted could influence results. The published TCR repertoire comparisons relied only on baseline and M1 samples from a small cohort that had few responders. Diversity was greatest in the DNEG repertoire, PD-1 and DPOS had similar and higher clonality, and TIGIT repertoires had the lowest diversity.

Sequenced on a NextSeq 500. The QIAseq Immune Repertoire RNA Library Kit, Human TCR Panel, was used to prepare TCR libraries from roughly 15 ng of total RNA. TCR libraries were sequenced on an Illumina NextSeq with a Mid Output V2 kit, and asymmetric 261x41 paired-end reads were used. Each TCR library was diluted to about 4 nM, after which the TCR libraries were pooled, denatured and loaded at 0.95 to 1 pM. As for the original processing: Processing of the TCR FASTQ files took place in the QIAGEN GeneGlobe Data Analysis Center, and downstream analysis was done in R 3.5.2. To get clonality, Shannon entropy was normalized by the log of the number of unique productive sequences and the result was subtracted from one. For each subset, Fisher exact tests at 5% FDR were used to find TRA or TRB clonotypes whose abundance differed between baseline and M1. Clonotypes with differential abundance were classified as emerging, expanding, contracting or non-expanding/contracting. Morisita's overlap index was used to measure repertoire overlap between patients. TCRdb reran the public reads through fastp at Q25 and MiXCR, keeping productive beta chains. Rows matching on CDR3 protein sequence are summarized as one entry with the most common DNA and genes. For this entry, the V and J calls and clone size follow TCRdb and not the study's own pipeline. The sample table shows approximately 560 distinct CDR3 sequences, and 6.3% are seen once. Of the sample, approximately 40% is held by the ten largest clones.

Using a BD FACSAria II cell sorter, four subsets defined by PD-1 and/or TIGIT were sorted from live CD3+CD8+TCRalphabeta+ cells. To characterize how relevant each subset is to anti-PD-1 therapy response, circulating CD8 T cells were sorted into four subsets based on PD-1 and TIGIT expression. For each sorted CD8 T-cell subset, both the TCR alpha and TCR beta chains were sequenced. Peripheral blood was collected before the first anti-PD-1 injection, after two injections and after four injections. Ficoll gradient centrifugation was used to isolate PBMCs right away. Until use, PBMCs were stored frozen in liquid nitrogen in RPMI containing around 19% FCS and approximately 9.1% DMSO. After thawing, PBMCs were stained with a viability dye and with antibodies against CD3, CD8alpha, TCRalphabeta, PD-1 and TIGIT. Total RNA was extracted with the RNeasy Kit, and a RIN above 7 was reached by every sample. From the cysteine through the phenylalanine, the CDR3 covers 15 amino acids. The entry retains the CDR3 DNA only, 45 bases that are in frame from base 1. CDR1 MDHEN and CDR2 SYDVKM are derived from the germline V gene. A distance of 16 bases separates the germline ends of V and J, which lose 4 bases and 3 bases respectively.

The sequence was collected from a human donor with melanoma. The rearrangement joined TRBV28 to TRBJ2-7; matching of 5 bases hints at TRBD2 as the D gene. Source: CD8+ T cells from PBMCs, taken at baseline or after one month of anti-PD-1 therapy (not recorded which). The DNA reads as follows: TGTGCCAGCAGTTGGTCTTCACAGAGGGTCTACGAGCAGTACTTC. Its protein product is CASSWSSQRVYEQYF.